The 27 T cell receptor beta chains listed next were all sequenced from one sample in a study of cytomegalovirus exposure and HLA in healthy donors. The PCR contained 60 Vbeta and 13 Jbeta primers. Libraries were prepared by immunoSEQ multiplex PCR; TCRdb keeps only in-frame clonotypes and omits some of them. The sample contains about 170,000 clones, under 80% of which appear only once. The sequenced sample consisted of PBMCs. These receptors all come from a female donor in good health and CMV-seronegative.

This chain connects TRBV4-2 to TRBJ2-1, with 9 nucleotides matching TRBD2. Trimming took 0 bases from V and 9 from J; bases not matched to a gene: 9. The CDR3 extends over 16 amino acids. CDR1 and CDR2 from the germline V gene are LGHNA and YNFKEQ. In DNA, the CDR3 is TGTGCCAGCAGCCAAGAATCTAGCGGGATGCGGGGTGAGCAGTTCTTC. Its translation: CASSQESSGMRGEQFF.

This clone was counted a few times. V and J are TRBV4-1 and TRBJ1-4; no reliable D call. The germline V and J ends were trimmed by 1 base and 4 bases, with 7 bases remaining between them. Germline V gene sequence: CDR1 MGHRA, CDR2 YSYEKL. CDR3 length: 14 residues. The CDR3 DNA follows: TGCGCCAGCAGCCAAGGACGGGGTAATGAAAAACTGTTTTTT. Its translation: CASSQGRGNEKLFF.

The chain joins TRBV19 to TRBJ2-7; possible D gene TRBD1, 6 bases. Trimming removed 5 bases from V and 6 bases from J, with 17 bases in between. The CDR3 is 14 residues long. Germline V lookup: CDR1 LNHDA, CDR2 SQIVND (reference sequence). CDR3 loop: CASSSWARGGEQYF. In DNA, the CDR3 is TGTGCCAGTAGTTCATGGGCCCGAGGGGGCGAGCAGTACTTC.

V is TRBV6-5 and J is TRBJ1-6; D uncertain. This CDR3 is built from 15 residues. The germline V and J ends were trimmed by 0 bases and 7 bases, with 10 bases remaining between them. Germline assignment: CDR1 MNHEY and CDR2 SVGAGI. CDR3 sequence (DNA): TGTGCCAGCAGTTACTCGGAGGGTTGGAATTCACCCCTCCACTTT. The encoded protein is CASSYSEGWNSPLHF.

The chain employs TRBV6-5 and TRBJ1-4; 9 nucleotides match TRBD1. This CDR3 has 15 residues. V lost 2 bases, J lost 6 bases, and 4 bases stayed unmatched. Germline CDR1 and CDR2: MNHEY and SVGAGI. Here the CDR3 reads CASSYGQGRDEKLFF. The CDR3 DNA follows: TGTGCCAGCAGTTACGGACAGGGGAGGGATGAAAAACTGTTTTTT.

V and J are TRBV19 and TRBJ1-5, with D possibly being TRBD1 (5 bases). V lost 8 bases to trimming and J lost 4 bases, with 12 bases between them. Per the germline V gene, CDR1 is LNHDA and CDR2 is SQIVND (reference sequence). CDR3 size: 13 residues. The CDR3 loop reads CASLAGPNQPQHF. CDR3 DNA sequence: TGTGCCAGTCTGGCGGGACCTAATCAGCCCCAGCATTTT. The variable domain in full, completed from reference TRBV19 and TRBJ1-5, reads DGGITQSPKYLFRKEGQNVTLSCEQNLNHDAMYWYRQDPGQGLRLIYYSQIVNDFQKGDIAEGYSVSREKKESFPLTVTSAQKNPTAFYLCASLAGPNQPQHFGDGTRLSIL.

This clone has only a few counts. This chain links TRBV5-1 with TRBJ1-2; 11 positions agree with TRBD1. Trimming took 7 bases from V and 4 from J; bases not matched to a gene: 6. Germline loops: CDR1 SGHRS, CDR2 YFSETQ. This CDR3 comprises 14 residues. The CDR3 DNA reads TGCGCCAGCCCCAGGACAGGGGGCCTCTATGGCTACACCTTC. Translated, it gives CASPRTGGLYGYTF.

The chain links TRBV5-1 to TRBJ2-1, with D perhaps TRBD1 (5 bases). V was shortened by 0 bases and J by 2 bases, with 9 bases between the two germline ends. CDR3 length equals 15 residues. The germline V gene has CDR1 SGHRS and CDR2 YFSETQ. The CDR3 spells CASSLAAGPYNEQFF. CDR3 DNA: TGCGCCAGCAGCTTGGCGGCAGGGCCCTACAATGAGCAGTTCTTC.

This clone came up a few times. This chain joins TRBV7-9 and TRBJ1-1, with unresolved D. The germline gives CDR1 SEHNR, CDR2 FQNEAQ (reference sequence). The CDR3 covers 15 residues. V shed 1 base and J shed 4 bases, with 13 bases lying between them. The CDR3 is CASSLVLGGGTEAFF. The DNA for the CDR3 is TGTGCCAGCAGCTTAGTTTTGGGTGGAGGCACTGAAGCTTTCTTT.

The V and J genes are TRBV9 and TRBJ1-2; D uncertain. The CDR3 has 13 residues. Germline lookup yields CDR1 SGDLS and CDR2 YYNGEE. V lost 1 base and J 4 bases, leaving 8 bases between the germline ends. CDR3 coding DNA: TGTGCCAGCAGCGTACTGAGCACCTATGGCTACACCTTC. It yields the protein CASSVLSTYGYTF.

In this sample, this clone turned up once. This chain joins TRBV20-1 and TRBJ2-3; no reliable D call. Trimming removed 1 base at V and 5 bases at J, with 4 bases between. Germline CDR1 reads DFQATT; CDR2 reads SNEGSKA (reference sequence). The CDR3 totals 11 residues. The CDR3 protein is CSARAGDTQYF. In DNA, the CDR3 is TGCAGTGCTAGAGCAGGAGATACGCAGTATTTT.

CDR3 DNA: TGCGCCAGCAGCGTATCGACTAGGGGTGGGGCCAACGTCCTGACTTTC. Amino acid sequence: CASSVSTRGGANVLTF. V and J are TRBV5-1 and TRBJ2-6; tentatively, D is TRBD2 (6 bases). V was shortened by 4 bases and J by 3 bases, with 14 bases between the two germline ends. CDR3 size: 16 residues. The germline gives CDR1 SGHRS, CDR2 YFSETQ.

The sample holds a few counts of this clone. The DNA of the CDR3 is TGTGCCAGCAGTGGGACAGCCTTTGAAGCTTTCTTT. Protein sequence: CASSGTAFEAFF. The chain joins TRBV6-5 to TRBJ1-1; 7 nucleotides line up with TRBD1. The CDR3 length is 12 residues. Germline V lookup: CDR1 MNHEY, CDR2 SVGAGI. After removal of 5 bases from V and 7 bases from J, the junction contained 4 bases not matched to a gene.

This clone was seen only a few times. The chain is built from TRBV13 and TRBJ2-3, with D perhaps TRBD1 (6 bases). Trimming took 5 bases from V and 2 from J, leaving 14 bases between them. The CDR3 totals 15 residues. Germline CDR1 and CDR2: PRHDT and FYEKMQ (reference sequence). The CDR3 DNA is TGTGCCAGCAGCCCCAGGGGCGGCCTCACAGATACGCAGTATTTT. This encodes CASSPRGGLTDTQYF.

The rearrangement uses TRBV15 and TRBJ1-4; D gene unclear. The CDR3 totals 14 residues. Germline V gene lookup returns CDR1 LNHNV and CDR2 YYDKDF (reference sequence). With 1 base removed from V and 7 bases from J, the gap between germline ends came to 10 bases. CDR3 residues: CATSRGGLGEKLFF. The CDR3, as DNA: TGTGCCACCAGCAGAGGAGGTCTCGGTGAAAAACTGTTTTTT.

The gene calls are TRBV11-3 and TRBJ1-1; the D gene is possibly TRBD1 (5 bases). This CDR3 is 14 amino acids long. Germline V CDR1 and CDR2: SGHNT, YENEEA. Trimming took off 5 bases at V and 1 base at J, with 11 bases between the two ends. Written as DNA, the CDR3 is TGTGCCAGCAGCAGGGGTGTAGGGAACACTGAAGCTTTCTTT. The encoded protein is CASSRGVGNTEAFF.

The chain has TRBV6-6 and TRBJ1-1, with D unresolved. The CDR3 is 11 residues long. V lost 6 bases, J lost 5 bases, and 7 bases lay in between. Germline assignment: CDR1 MNHNY and CDR2 SVGAGI (reference sequence). In DNA, the CDR3 is TGTGCCAGCAGCTCCAGGACTGAAGCTTTCTTT. Translated: CASSSRTEAFF.

This clone was seen just once. The rearrangement links TRBV30 to TRBJ2-7; D may be TRBD2 (6 bases). The CDR3 is made up of 13 amino acids. Germline V gene data show CDR1 as GTSNPN and CDR2 as SVGIG (reference sequence). V dropped 3 bases and J dropped 6 bases, with 15 bases sitting between them. The CDR3 spells CAWRFPGRGEQYF. The CDR3, as DNA: TGTGCCTGGAGATTCCCAGGGCGGGGCGAGCAGTACTTC.

Only a few counts were recorded for this clone. J is TRBJ1-2 and V is TRBV27; 8 bases map to TRBD1. Trimming removed 2 bases from V and 6 bases from J; junction bases left unmatched: 8. The CDR3 consists of 15 residues. Germline-derived CDR1 and CDR2 are MNHEY and SMNVEV (reference sequence). CDR3 sequence reads: CASSLKAGGTNGYTF. CDR3 DNA sequence: TGTGCCAGCAGTTTAAAGGCAGGGGGCACGAATGGCTACACCTTC.

The chain is built from TRBV5-1 and TRBJ2-7; 13 bases match TRBD2. Trimming took 3 bases from V and 12 from J; bases not matched to a gene: 9. Germline loops: CDR1 SGHRS, CDR2 YFSETQ. The CDR3 runs 14 residues. The CDR3 loop is CASSSTSGGLEGYF. Written as DNA, the CDR3 is TGCGCCAGCAGCTCGACTAGCGGGGGGCTCGAGGGGTACTTC.

The J gene is TRBJ2-3, the V gene TRBV7-2, with a possible D match to TRBD2 (6 bases). V was pared by 1 base and J by 2 bases, with 16 bases between. Germline V lookup: CDR1 SGHTA, CDR2 FQGNSA. The CDR3 covers 17 residues. The CDR3 loop reads CASSLVERALNTDTQYF. DNA of the CDR3: TGTGCCAGCAGCTTAGTTGAGCGGGCTTTAAACACAGATACGCAGTATTTT.

In this sample, this clone turned up once. The rearrangement uses TRBV7-2 and TRBJ1-3; TRBD1 matches 7 bases. The germline gives CDR1 SGHTA, CDR2 FQGNSA. With 5 bases clipped from V and 0 bases from J, the junction kept 4 bases outside the gene matches. The CDR3 contains 15 residues. This CDR3 reads CASSPGQRSGNTIYF. The CDR3 DNA is TGTGCCAGCAGCCCGGGACAGCGCTCTGGAAACACCATATATTTT.

The CDR3: CASSLDPGTGNTIYF. For the CDR3, the DNA is TGTGCCAGCAGCTTAGATCCAGGGACTGGAAACACCATATATTTT. The chain couples TRBV11-2 to TRBJ1-3; TRBD1 might be the D (5 bases). The CDR3 covers 15 residues. CDR1 is SGHAT, CDR2 FQNNGV, per germline. Trimming pared 0 bases from V and 2 bases from J, leaving 8 bases between.

The V and J genes are TRBV13 and TRBJ2-3; possibly TRBD1 for D (6 bases). V lost 2 bases to trimming and J lost 6 bases, with 15 bases between them. The CDR3 runs to 15 residues. Germline V gene lookup returns CDR1 PRHDT and CDR2 FYEKMQ (reference sequence). CDR3 sequence (DNA): TGTGCCAGCAGCTTATTGGCAGGGGAAGGGGATACGCAGTATTTT. This translates into CASSLLAGEGDTQYF. The full variable domain, completed using reference TRBV13 and TRBJ2-3, is AAGVIQSPRHLIKEKRETATLKCYPIPRHDTVYWYQQGPGQDPQFLISFYEKMQSDKGSIPDRFSAQQFSDYHSELNMSSLELGDSALYFCASSLLAGEGDTQYFGPGTRLTVL.

This clone occurred a few times. This chain uses TRBV7-8 with TRBJ2-7, with 8 bases matching TRBD1. J gave up 3 bases and V 5 bases, and 9 bases lay outside the gene matches. The CDR3 is 15 residues long. CDR1 SGHVS and CDR2 FQNEAQ come from the germline V gene. DNA for the CDR3: TGTGCCAGCAGCGCCCGGACAGGGACCCACTACGAGCAGTACTTC. Translated, it gives CASSARTGTHYEQYF.

This sequence joins TRBV7-9 and TRBJ2-3; 8 nucleotides line up with TRBD2. Germline trimming cut 0 bases from V and 4 bases from J; bases unmatched to any gene: 6. CDR1 is SEHNR, CDR2 FQNEAQ, per germline (reference sequence). There are 16 residues in the CDR3. The CDR3 DNA follows: TGTGCCAGCAGCTTAGCCCAGCGGGAGCCCTCAGATACGCAGTATTTT. Protein: CASSLAQREPSDTQYF.

J is TRBJ1-1 and V is TRBV6-5; D unclear. From germline, CDR1 is MNHEY and CDR2 SVGAGI. Trimming removed 8 bases from V and 5 bases from J, with 15 bases in between. The length of the CDR3 is 13 residues. CDR3 loop: CASAFQEGTEAFF. The CDR3 DNA is TGTGCCAGCGCCTTTCAAGAGGGAACTGAAGCTTTCTTT.